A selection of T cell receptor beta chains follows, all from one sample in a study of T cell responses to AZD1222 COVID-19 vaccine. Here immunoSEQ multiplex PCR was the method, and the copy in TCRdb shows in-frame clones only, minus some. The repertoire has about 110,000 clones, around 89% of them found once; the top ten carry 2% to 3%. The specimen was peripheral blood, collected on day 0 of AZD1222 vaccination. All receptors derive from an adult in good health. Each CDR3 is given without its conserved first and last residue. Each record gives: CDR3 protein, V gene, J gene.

ASSYPNSGQQETQY	TRBV6-2/TRBV6-3	TRBJ2-5
ASSFGWGLETQY	TRBV7-2	TRBJ2-5
ASRRDRGFSPLH	TRBV5-1	TRBJ1-6
SVGLGERPYGYT	TRBV29-1	TRBJ1-2
ASSEETLTNSPLH	TRBV2	TRBJ1-6
ASSAGSQETQY	TRBV11-3	TRBJ2-5
SVEGPDGYEQY	TRBV29-1	TRBJ2-7
ASIDSTGTETQY	TRBV2	TRBJ2-5
ATRGRQGKRAF	TRBV28	TRBJ1-1
ASSSLLGLAGDEQY	TRBV11-2	TRBJ2-7
ASSQAGKSNYGYT	TRBV3-1/TRBV3-2	TRBJ1-2
ASSLREQEEAF	TRBV7-9	TRBJ1-1
AGLAFIPVAKNIQY	TRBV19	TRBJ2-4
ASSFGVNLY	TRBV5-5	TRBJ1-3
ASSKTSRRGSYGYT	TRBV19	TRBJ1-2
ASSLVGGHYGYT	TRBV27	TRBJ1-2
ASSLDMRDTQY	TRBV11-2	TRBJ2-3
ASSQGGFYGYT	TRBV6-5	TRBJ1-2
ASSEAGESPLH	TRBV6-4	TRBJ1-6
ASSFGTSLTYEQY	TRBV5-6	TRBJ2-7
ASSATEGGFYNSPLH	TRBV5-6	TRBJ1-6
ASSIVPSRRVRGYT	TRBV19	TRBJ1-2
ASKERDWGEKLF	TRBV19	TRBJ1-4
ASSLRYQETQY	TRBV6-5	TRBJ2-5
ASSQVSRDSYEQY	TRBV4-2	TRBJ2-7
SVVGLVRGPNYGYT	TRBV29-1	TRBJ1-2
ASRAEGSLGQPQH	TRBV2	TRBJ1-5
ASSQTLTGGSTDTQY	TRBV4-1	TRBJ2-3
ASSQDTGERQF	TRBV3-1/TRBV3-2	TRBJ2-1
ASSQDPRHQGNLF	TRBV4-1	TRBJ1-4
ASRAPGLAFQETQY	TRBV28	TRBJ2-5
ASAGSGNEQF	TRBV9	TRBJ2-1
ATSRDRNNSPLH	TRBV15	TRBJ1-6
ASSQTWGRDPDTQY	TRBV14	TRBJ2-3
ASTPAGGGQPQH	TRBV10-2	TRBJ1-5
ASSGGQGFTELF	TRBV9	TRBJ2-2
ASSPPTGGSGNTIY	TRBV19	TRBJ1-3
ASTTRWREARNTGELF	TRBV19	TRBJ2-2
ASSLQGSGGYT	TRBV12-3/TRBV12-4	TRBJ1-2
ASMGVEAGNTIY	TRBV7-9	TRBJ1-3
ASSLATSGFYGYT	TRBV5-6	TRBJ1-2